This TCR beta chain appears in the sequencing data of a study of control samples from healthy donors and cancer patients. CDR1 is SGHRS, CDR2 YFSETQ, per germline. V lost 2 bases, J lost 4 bases, and 15 bases lay in between. The CDR3 is 15 residues long. Generated by immunoSEQ multiplex PCR, the TCRdb table keeps only in-frame clones and is missing some. The sample yields approximately 90,000 clones, around four fifths seen once. The sample taken for sequencing was blood. The receptor comes from a man aged 25 to 40 in good health. The chain uses TRBV5-1 and TRBJ1-2, with a weak D call TRBD1 (6 bases). The CDR3 loop reads CASSLQGTSLYGYTF. In DNA, the CDR3 is TGCGCCAGCAGCTTACAGGGAACGTCCCTCTATGGCTACACCTTC.